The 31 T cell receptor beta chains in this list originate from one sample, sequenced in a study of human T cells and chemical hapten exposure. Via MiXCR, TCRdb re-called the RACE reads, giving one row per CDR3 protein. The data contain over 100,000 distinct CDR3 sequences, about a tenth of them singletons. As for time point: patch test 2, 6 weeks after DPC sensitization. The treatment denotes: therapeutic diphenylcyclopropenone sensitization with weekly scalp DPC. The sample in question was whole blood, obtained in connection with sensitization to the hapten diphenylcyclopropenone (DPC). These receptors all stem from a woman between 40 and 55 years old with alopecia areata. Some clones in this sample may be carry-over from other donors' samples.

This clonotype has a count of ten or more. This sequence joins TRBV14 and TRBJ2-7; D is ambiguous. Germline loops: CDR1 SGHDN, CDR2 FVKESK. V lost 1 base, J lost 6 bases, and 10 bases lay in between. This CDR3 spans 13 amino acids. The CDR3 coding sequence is TGTGCCAGCAGCCAAGGAAGGTGGTCCGAGCAGTACTTC. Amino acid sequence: CASSQGRWSEQYF.

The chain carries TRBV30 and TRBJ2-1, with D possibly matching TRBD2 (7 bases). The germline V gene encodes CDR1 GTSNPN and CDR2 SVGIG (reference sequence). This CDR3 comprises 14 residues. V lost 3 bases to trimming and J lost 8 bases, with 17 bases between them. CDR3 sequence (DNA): TGTGCCTGGAGCGCTAGGGGGGGTTTGTATGAGCAGTTCTTC. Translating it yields CAWSARGGLYEQFF.

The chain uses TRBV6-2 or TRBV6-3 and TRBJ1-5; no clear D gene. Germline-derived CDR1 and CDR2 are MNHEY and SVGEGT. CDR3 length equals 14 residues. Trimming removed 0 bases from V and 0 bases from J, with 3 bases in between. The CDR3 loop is CASSYSFSNQPQHF. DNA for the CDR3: TGTGCCAGCAGTTACTCCTTTAGCAATCAGCCCCAGCATTTT.

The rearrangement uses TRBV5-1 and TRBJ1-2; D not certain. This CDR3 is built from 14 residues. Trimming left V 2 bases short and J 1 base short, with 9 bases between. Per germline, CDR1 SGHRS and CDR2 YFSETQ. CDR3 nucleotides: TGCGCCAGCAGCTTTGGAGGGATTAACTATGGCTACACCTTC. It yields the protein CASSFGGINYGYTF.

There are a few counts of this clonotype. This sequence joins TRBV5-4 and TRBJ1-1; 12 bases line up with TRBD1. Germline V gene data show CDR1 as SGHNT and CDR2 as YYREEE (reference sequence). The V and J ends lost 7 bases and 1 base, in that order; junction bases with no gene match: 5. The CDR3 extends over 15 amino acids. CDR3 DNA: TGTGCCAGCCGACCGGGACAGGGGGCGAACACTGAAGCTTTCTTT. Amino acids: CASRPGQGANTEAFF.

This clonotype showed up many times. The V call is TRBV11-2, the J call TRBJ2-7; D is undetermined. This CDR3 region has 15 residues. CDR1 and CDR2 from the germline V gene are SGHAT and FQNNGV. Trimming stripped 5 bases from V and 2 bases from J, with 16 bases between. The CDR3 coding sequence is TGTGCCAGCAGCCTCAAAAGGGCCGTTACCTACGAGCAGTACTTC. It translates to CASSLKRAVTYEQYF.

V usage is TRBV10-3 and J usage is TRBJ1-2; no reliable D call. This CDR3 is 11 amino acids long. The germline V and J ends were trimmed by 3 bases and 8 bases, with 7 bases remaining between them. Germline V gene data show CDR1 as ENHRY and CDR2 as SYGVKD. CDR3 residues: CAISEGRGYTF. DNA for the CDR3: TGTGCCATCAGTGAAGGTCGGGGCTACACCTTC.

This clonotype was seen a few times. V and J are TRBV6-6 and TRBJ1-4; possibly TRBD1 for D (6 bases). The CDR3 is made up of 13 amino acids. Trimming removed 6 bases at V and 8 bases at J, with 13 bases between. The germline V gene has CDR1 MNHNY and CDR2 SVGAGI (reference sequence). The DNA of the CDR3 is TGTGCCAGCAGCTACAGGGCGGGGGAAAAACTGTTTTTT. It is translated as CASSYRAGEKLFF.

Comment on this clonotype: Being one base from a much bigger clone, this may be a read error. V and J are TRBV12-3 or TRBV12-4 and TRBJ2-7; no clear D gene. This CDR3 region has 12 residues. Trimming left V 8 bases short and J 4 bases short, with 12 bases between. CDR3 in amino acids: CASGRTDYEQYF. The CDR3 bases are TGTGCCAGCGGTCGGACCGATTACGAGCAGTACTTC.

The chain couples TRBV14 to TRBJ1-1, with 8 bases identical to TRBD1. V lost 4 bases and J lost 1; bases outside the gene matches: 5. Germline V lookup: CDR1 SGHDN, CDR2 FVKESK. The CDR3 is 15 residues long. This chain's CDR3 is CASSLWGQANTEAFF. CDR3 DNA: TGTGCCAGCAGCCTCTGGGGACAGGCGAACACTGAAGCTTTCTTT.

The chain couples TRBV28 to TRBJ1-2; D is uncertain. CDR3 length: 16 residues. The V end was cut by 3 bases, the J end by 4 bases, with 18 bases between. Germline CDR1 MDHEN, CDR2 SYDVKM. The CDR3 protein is CASSFPQPRVTYGYTF. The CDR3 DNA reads TGTGCCAGCAGTTTCCCCCAACCCCGCGTCACCTATGGCTACACCTTC.

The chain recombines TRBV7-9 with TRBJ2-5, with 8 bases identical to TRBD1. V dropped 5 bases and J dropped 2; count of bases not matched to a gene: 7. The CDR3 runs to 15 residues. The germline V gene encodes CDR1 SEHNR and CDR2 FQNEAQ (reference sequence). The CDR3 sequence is CASSEPWTGQETQYF. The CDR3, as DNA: TGTGCCAGCAGCGAACCTTGGACAGGGCAAGAGACCCAGTACTTC. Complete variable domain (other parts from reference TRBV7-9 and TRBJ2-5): DTGVSQNPRHKITKRGQNVTFRCDPISEHNRLYWYRQTLGQGPEFLTYFQNEAQLEKSRLLSDRFSAERPKGSFSTLEIQRTEQGDSAMYLCASSEPWTGQETQYFGPGTRLLVL.

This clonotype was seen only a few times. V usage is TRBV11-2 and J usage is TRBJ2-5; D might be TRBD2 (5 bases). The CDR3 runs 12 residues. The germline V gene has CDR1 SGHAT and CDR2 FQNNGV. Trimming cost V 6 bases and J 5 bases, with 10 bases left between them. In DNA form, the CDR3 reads TGTGCCAGCAGACTAGAGACGGAGACCCAGTACTTC. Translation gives CASRLETETQYF.

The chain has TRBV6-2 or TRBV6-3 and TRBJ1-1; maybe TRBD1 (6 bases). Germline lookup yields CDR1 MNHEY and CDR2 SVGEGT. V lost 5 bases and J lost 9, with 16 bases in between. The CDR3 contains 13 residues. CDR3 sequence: CASSDRTARKAFF. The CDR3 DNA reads TGTGCCAGCAGTGACCGGACAGCACGGAAAGCTTTCTTT.

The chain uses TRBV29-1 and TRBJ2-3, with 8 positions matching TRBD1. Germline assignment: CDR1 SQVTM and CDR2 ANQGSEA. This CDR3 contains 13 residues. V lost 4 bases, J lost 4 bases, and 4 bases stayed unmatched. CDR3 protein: CSVGTGRADTQYF. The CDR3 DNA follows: TGCAGCGTTGGGACAGGGAGAGCAGATACGCAGTATTTT.

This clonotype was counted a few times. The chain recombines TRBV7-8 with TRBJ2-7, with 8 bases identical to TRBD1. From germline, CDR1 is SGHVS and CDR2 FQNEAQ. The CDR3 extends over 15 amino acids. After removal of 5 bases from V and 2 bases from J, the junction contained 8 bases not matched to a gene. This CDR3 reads CASSPDQGAPYEQYF. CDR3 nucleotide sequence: TGTGCCAGCAGCCCTGACCAGGGGGCCCCCTACGAGCAGTACTTC.

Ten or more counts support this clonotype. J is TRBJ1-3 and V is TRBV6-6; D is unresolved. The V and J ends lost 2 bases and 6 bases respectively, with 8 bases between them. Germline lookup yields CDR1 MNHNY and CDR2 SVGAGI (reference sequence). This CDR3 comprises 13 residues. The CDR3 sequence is CASSYPTVNTIYF. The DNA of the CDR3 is TGTGCCAGCAGTTACCCCACCGTAAACACCATATATTTT.

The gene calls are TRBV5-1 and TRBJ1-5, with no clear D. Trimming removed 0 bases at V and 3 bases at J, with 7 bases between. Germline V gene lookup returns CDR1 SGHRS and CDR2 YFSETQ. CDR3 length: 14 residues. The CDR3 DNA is TGCGCCAGCAGCTTGGGGACCCCCAATCAGCCCCAGCATTTT. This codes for CASSLGTPNQPQHF.

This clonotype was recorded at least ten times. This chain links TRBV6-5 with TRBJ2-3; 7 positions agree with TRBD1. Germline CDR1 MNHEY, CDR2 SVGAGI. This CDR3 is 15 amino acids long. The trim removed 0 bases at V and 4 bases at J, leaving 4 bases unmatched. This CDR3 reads CASSYSIQGADTQYF. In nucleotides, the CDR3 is TGTGCCAGCAGTTACTCGATCCAGGGGGCAGATACGCAGTATTTT.

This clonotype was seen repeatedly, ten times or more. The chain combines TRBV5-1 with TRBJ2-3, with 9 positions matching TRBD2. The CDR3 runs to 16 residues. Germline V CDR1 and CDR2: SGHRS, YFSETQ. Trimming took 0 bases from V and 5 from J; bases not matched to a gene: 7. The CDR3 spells CASSLETSGGKDTQYF. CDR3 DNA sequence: TGCGCCAGCAGCTTGGAAACAAGCGGGGGGAAAGATACGCAGTATTTT.

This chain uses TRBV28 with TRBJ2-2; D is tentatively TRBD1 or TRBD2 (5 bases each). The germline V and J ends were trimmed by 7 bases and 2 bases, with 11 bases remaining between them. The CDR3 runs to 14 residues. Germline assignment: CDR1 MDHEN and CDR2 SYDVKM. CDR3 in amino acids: CASTLGDNTGELFF. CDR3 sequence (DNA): TGTGCCAGCACCCTAGGGGACAACACCGGGGAGCTGTTTTTT.

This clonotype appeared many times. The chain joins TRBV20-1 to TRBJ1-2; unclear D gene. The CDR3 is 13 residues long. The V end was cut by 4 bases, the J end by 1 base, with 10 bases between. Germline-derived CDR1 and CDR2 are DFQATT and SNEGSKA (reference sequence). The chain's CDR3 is CSAKTGDNYGYTF. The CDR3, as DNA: TGCAGTGCTAAGACCGGGGATAACTATGGCTACACCTTC.

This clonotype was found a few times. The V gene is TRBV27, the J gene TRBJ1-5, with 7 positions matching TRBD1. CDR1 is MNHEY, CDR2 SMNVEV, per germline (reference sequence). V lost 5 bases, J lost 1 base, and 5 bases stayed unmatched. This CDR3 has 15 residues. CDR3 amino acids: CASSRQGPSNQPQHF. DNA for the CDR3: TGTGCCAGCAGTCGACAGGGCCCAAGCAATCAGCCCCAGCATTTT.

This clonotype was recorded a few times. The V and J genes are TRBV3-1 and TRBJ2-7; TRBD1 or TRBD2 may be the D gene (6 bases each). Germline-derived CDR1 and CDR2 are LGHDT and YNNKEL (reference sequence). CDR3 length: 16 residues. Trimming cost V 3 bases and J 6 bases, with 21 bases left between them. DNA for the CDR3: TGTGCCAGCAGCCAGGACTACAGGGTTTGGTCACTCGAGCAGTACTTC. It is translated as CASSQDYRVWSLEQYF.

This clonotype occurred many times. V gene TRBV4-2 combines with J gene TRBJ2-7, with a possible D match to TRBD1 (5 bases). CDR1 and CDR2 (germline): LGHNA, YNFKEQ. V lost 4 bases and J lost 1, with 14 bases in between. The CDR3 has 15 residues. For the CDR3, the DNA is TGTGCCAGCAGCCCTTCCACAGGTGGGTCCTACGAGCAGTACTTC. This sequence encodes CASSPSTGGSYEQYF.

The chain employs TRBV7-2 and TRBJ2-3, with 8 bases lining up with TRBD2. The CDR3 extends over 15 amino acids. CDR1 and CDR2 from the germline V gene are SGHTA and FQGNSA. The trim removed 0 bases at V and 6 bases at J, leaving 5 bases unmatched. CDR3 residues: CASSLAGLVADTQYF. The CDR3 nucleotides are TGTGCCAGCAGCTTAGCGGGACTAGTGGCGGATACGCAGTATTTT.

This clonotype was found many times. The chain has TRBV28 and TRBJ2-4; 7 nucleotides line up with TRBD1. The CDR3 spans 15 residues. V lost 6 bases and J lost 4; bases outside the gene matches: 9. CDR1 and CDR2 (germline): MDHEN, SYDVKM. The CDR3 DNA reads TGTGCCAGCAGACAAGCCGGGACAGCGAAAAACATTCAGTACTTC. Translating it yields CASRQAGTAKNIQYF. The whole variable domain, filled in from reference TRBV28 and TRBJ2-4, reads DVKVTQSSRYLVKRTGEKVFLECVQDMDHENMFWYRQDPGLGLRLIYFSYDVKMKEKGDIPEGYSVSREKKERFSLILESASTNQTSMYLCASRQAGTAKNIQYFGAGTRLSVL.

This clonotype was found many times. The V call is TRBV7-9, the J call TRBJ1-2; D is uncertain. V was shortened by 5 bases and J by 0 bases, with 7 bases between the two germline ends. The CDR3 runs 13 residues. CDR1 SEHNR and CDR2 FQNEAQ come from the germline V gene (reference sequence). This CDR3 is CASSPGANYGYTF. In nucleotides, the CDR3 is TGTGCCAGCAGCCCGGGAGCTAACTATGGCTACACCTTC.

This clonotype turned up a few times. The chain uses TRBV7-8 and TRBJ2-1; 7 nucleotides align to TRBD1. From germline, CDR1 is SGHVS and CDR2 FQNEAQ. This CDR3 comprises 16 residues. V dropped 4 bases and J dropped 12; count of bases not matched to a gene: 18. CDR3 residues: CASSSPQGIIMVGQFF. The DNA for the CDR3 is TGTGCCAGCAGCTCACCACAGGGGATAATAATGGTAGGGCAGTTCTTC.

The CDR3, as DNA: TGTGCCAGCACCTACTGGACTAGCGGAGCAGATACGCAGTATTTT. It is translated as CASTYWTSGADTQYF. The chain employs TRBV6-6 and TRBJ2-3; 10 bases line up with TRBD2. CDR3 length: 15 residues. The trim removed 7 bases at V and 4 bases at J, leaving 8 bases unmatched. From germline, CDR1 is MNHNY and CDR2 SVGAGI (reference sequence).

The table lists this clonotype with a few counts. The chain's CDR3 is CSADRTGYYEQYF. The DNA of the CDR3 is TGCAGTGCTGACCGGACTGGTTACTACGAGCAGTACTTC. The genes are TRBV20-1 and TRBJ2-7; TRBD2 is a possible D gene (5 bases). V dropped 5 bases and J dropped 3 bases, with 14 bases sitting between them. CDR1 and CDR2 (germline): DFQATT, SNEGSKA (reference sequence). This CDR3 contains 13 residues.